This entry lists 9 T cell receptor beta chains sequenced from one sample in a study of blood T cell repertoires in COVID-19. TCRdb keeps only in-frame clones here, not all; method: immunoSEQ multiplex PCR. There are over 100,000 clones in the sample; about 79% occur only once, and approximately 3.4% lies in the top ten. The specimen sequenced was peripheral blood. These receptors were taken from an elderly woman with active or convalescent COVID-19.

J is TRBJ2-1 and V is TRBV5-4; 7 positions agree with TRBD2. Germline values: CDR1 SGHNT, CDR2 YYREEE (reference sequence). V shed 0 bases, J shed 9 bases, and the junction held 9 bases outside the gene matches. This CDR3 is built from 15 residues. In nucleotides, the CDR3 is TGTGCCAGCAGCTTGGGGTTAGCGGGTGGGCTTGAGCAGTTCTTC. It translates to CASSLGLAGGLEQFF.

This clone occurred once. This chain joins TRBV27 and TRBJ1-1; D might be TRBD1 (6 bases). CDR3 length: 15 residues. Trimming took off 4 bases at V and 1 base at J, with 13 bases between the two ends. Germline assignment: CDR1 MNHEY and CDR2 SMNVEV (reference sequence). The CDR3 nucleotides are TGTGCCAGCAGTTCTCTCACAGGGTGGAACACTGAAGCTTTCTTT. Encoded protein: CASSSLTGWNTEAFF.

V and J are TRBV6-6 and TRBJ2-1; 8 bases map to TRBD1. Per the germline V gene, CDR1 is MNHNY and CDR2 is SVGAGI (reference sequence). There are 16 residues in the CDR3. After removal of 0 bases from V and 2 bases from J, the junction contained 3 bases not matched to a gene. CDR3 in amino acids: CASSYSQGAPYNEQFF. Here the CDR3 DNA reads TGTGCCAGCAGTTACTCGCAGGGGGCCCCCTACAATGAGCAGTTCTTC.

The CDR3 region has the DNA TGTGCCAGCAGCTCCCAACGGGAGAGCCTTAACGAGCAGTACTTC. This codes for CASSSQRESLNEQYF. V and J are TRBV7-8 and TRBJ2-7; D possibly corresponds to TRBD2 (6 bases). CDR3 size: 15 residues. V lost 4 bases and J 5 bases, leaving 18 bases between the germline ends. Germline assignment: CDR1 SGHVS and CDR2 FQNEAQ.

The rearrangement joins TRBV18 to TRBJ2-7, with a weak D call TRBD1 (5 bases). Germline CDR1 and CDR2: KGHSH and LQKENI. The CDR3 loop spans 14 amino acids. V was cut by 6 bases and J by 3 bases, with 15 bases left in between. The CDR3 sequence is CASSPDKVRYEQYF. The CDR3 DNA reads TGTGCCAGCTCTCCGGACAAAGTACGCTACGAGCAGTACTTC.

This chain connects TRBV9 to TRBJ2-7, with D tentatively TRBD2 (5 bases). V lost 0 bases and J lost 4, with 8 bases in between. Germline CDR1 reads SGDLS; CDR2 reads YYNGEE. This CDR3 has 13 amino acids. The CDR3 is CASSVGGSYEQYF. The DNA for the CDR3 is TGTGCCAGCAGCGTAGGAGGGTCTTACGAGCAGTACTTC.

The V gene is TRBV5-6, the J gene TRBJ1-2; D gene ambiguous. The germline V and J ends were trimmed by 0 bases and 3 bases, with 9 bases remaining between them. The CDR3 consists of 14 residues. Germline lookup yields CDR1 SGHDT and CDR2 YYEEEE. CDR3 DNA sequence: TGTGCCAGCAGCTTGGGGCCCGGGGACTATGGCTACACCTTC. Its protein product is CASSLGPGDYGYTF. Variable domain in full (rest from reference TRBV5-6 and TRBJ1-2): DAGVTQSPTHLIKTRGQQVTLRCSPKSGHDTVSWYQQALGQGPQFIFQYYEEEERQRGNFPDRFSGHQFPNYSSELNVNALLLGDSALYLCASSLGPGDYGYTFGSGTRLTVV.

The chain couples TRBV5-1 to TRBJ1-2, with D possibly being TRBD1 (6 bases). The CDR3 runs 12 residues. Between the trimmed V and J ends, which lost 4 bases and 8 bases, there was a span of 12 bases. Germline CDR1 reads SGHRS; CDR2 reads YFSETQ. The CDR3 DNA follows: TGCGCCAGCAGCAGATCAGGGGAAGGCTACACCTTC. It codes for CASSRSGEGYTF.

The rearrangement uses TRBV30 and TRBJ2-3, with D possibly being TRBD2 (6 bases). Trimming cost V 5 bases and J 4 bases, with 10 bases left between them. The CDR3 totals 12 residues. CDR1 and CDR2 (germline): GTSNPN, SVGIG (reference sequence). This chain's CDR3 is CAWRSSADTQYF. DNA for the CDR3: TGTGCCTGGCGATCTAGCGCAGATACGCAGTATTTT.